What follows describes a single T cell receptor (beta chain). Its matching antigen is unknown. This record belongs to a study of cytomegalovirus exposure and HLA in healthy donors. Study observations and caveats: In vitro data verified a few CMV-associated chains as specific for CMV antigens. Cytomegalovirus status was reportedly diagnosed by the classifier with high sensitivity and specificity. The study recorded 150 to 200 TCR beta chains that were cytomegalovirus-associated.

After removal of 7 bases from V and 3 bases from J, the junction contained 6 bases not matched to a gene. The CDR3 runs 12 residues. CDR1 and CDR2 (germline): SQVTM, ANQGSEA. Libraries were prepared by immunoSEQ multiplex PCR; TCRdb keeps only in-frame clonotypes and omits some of them. This repertoire shows 150,000 to 200,000 clones, around 86% found once; its top ten account for 1.4% to 1.5%. V gene TRBV29-1 combines with J gene TRBJ2-7, with 7 positions matching TRBD1. The sample taken for sequencing was PBMCs. This TCR came from a young woman in good health and CMV-seronegative. In DNA, the CDR3 is TGCAGCGCCGGGCAGGGGGTCTACGAGCAGTACTTC. Amino acids: CSAGQGVYEQYF.